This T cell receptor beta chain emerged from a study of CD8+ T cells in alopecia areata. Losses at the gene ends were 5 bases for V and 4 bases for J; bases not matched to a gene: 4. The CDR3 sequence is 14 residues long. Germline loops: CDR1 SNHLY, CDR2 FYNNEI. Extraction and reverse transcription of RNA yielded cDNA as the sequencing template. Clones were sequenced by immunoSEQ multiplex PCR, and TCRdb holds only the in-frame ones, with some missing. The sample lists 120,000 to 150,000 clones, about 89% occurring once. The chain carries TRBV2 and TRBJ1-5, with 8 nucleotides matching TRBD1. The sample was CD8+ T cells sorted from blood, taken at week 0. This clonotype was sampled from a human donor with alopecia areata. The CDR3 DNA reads TGTGCCAGCAGTAACACAGGGGGGAATCAGCCCCAGCATTTT. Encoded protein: CASSNTGGNQPQHF.